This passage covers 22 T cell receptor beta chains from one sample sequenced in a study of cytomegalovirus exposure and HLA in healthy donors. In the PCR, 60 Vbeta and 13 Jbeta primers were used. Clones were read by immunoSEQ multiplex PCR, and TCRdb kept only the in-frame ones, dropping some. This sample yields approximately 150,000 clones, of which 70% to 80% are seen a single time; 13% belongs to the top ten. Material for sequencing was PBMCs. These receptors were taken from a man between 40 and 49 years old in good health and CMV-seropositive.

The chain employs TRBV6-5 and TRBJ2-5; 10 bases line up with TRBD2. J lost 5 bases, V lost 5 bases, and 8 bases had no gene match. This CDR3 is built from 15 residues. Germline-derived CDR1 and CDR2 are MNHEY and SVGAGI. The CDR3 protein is CASSILAGKRETQYF. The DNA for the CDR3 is TGTGCCAGCAGTATACTAGCGGGAAAGAGGGAGACCCAGTACTTC.

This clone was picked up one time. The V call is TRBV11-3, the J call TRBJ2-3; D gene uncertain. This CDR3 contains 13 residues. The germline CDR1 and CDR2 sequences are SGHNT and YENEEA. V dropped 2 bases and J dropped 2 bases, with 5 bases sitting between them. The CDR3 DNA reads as TGTGCCAGCAGCTTATCCCACACAGATACGCAGTATTTT. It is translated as CASSLSHTDTQYF.

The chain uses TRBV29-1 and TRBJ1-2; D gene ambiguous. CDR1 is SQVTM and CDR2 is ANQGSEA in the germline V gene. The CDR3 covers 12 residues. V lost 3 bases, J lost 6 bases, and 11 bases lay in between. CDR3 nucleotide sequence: TGCAGCGTTGAGGCGGGATTCAATGGCTACACCTTC. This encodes CSVEAGFNGYTF.

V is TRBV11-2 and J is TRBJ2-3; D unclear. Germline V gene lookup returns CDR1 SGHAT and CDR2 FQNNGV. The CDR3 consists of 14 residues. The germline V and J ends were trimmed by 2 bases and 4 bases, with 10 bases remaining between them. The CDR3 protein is CASSLSRVADTQYF. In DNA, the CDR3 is TGTGCCAGCAGCTTAAGTCGGGTCGCAGATACGCAGTATTTT.

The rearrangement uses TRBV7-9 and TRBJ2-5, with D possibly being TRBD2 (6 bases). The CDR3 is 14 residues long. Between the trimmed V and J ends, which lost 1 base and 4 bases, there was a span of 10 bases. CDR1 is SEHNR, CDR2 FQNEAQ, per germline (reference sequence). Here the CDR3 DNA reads TGTGCCAGCAGCTTAGGTGGCGGGATAGAGACCCAGTACTTC. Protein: CASSLGGGIETQYF.

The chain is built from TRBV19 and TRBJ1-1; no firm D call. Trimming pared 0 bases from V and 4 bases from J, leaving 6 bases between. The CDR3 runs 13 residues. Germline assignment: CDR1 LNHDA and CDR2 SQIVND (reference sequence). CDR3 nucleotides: TGTGCCAGTAGTATAGAGGGCCTCACTGAAGCTTTCTTT. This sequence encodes CASSIEGLTEAFF.

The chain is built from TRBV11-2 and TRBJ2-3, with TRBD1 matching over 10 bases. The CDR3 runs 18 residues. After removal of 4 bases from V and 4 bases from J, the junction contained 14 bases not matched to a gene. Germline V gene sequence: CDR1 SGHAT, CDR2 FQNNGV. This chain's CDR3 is CASSWLQKWDRGSDTQYF. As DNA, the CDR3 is TGTGCCAGCAGCTGGCTGCAAAAGTGGGACAGGGGATCAGATACGCAGTATTTT.

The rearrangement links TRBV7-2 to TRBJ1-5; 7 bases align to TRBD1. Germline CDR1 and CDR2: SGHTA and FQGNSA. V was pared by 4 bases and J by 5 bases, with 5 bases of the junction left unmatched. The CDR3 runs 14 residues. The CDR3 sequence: CASSSRQGDQPQHF. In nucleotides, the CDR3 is TGTGCCAGCAGCTCCCGACAGGGCGATCAGCCCCAGCATTTT.

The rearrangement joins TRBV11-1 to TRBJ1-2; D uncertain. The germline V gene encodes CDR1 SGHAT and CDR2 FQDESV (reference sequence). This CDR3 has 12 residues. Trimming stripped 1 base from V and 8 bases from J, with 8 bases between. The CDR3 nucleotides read TGTGCCAGCAGCTTAGATCATGAGGGCTACACCTTC. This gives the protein CASSLDHEGYTF. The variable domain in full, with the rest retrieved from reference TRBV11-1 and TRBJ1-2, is EAEVAQSPRYKITEKSQAVAFWCDPISGHATLYWYRQILGQGPELLVQFQDESVVDDSQLPKDRFSAERLKGVDSTLKIQPAELGDSAMYLCASSLDHEGYTFGSGTRLTVV.

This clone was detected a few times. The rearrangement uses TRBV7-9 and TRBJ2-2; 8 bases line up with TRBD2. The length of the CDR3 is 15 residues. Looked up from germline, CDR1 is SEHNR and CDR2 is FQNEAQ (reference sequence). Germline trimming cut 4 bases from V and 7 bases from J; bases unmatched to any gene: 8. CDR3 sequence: CASSSGGGTGGELFF. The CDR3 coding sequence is TGTGCCAGCAGCTCCGGGGGGGGGACCGGCGGGGAGCTGTTTTTT.

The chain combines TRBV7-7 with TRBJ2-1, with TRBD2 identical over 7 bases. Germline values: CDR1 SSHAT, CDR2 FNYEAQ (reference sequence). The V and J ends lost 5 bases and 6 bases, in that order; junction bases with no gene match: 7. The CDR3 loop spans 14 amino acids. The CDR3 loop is CASSHLGTTNEQFF. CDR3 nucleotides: TGTGCCAGCAGCCACCTCGGGACTACCAATGAGCAGTTCTTC.

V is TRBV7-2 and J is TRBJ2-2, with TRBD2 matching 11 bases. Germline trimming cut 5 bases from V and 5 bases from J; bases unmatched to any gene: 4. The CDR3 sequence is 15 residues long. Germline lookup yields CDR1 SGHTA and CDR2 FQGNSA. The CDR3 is CASSPTSGVTGELFF. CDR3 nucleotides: TGTGCCAGCAGCCCGACTAGCGGGGTTACCGGGGAGCTGTTTTTT.

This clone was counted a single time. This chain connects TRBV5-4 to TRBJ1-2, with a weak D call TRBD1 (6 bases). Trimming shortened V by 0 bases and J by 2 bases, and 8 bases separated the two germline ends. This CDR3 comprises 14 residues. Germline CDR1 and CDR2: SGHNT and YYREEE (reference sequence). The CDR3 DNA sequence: TGTGCCAGCAGCTTGGTCGGGACAAACTATGGCTACACCTTC. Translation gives CASSLVGTNYGYTF.

The CDR3 protein is CASSTHDRADTQYF. The DNA of the CDR3 is TGTGCCAGTAGTACCCACGACAGGGCGGATACGCAGTATTTT. The chain combines TRBV19 with TRBJ2-3; 7 bases are shared with TRBD1. Trimming at V came to 4 bases and at J to 6 bases, leaving 7 bases not matched to a gene. Germline V CDR1 and CDR2: LNHDA, SQIVND (reference sequence). The CDR3 sequence is 14 residues long.

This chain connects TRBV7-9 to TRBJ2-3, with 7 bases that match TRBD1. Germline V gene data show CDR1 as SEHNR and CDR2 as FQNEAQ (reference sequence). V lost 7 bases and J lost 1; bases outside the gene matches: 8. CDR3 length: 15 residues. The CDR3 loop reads CASIATTGGTDTQYF. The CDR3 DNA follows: TGTGCCAGCATCGCCACTACAGGGGGCACAGATACGCAGTATTTT.

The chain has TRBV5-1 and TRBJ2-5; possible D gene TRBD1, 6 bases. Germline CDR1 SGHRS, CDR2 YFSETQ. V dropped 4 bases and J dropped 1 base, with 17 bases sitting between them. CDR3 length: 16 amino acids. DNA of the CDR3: TGCGCCAGCAGCCACCAGACAGGAGAACTCCAAGAGACCCAGTACTTC. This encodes CASSHQTGELQETQYF. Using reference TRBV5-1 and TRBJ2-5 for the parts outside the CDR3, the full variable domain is KAGVTQTPRYLIKTRGQQVTLSCSPISGHRSVSWYQQTPGQGLQFLFEYFSETQRNKGNFPGRFSGRQFSNSRSEMNVSTLELGDSALYLCASSHQTGELQETQYFGPGTRLLVL.

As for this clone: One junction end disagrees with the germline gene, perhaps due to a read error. The CDR3: CASSRLAGPTDPQYF. The CDR3 nucleotides are TGTGCCAGCAGTAGACTAGCGGGACCCACAGATCCGCAGTATTTT. J is TRBJ2-3 and V is TRBV6-1, with 11 bases aligning to TRBD2. This CDR3 contains 15 residues. The germline gives CDR1 MNHNS, CDR2 SASEGT.

The CDR3 sequence: CASSLAVRSDTQYF. CDR3 sequence (DNA): TGTGCCAGCAGCTTAGCGGTGAGATCAGATACGCAGTATTTT. This chain links TRBV7-2 with TRBJ2-3; D not certain. The V gene's germline CDR1 is SGHTA and CDR2 FQGNSA. The CDR3 length is 14 residues. Trimming stripped 0 bases from V and 4 bases from J, with 8 bases between.

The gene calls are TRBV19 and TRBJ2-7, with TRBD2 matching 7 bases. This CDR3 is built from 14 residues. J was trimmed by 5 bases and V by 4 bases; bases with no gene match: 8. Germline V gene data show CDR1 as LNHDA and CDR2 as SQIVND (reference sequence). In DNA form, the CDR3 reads TGTGCCAGTAGTAACCAGGTCGGGAGGAACGAGCAGTACTTC. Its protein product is CASSNQVGRNEQYF. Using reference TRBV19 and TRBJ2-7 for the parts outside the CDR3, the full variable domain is DGGITQSPKYLFRKEGQNVTLSCEQNLNHDAMYWYRQDPGQGLRLIYYSQIVNDFQKGDIAEGYSVSREKKESFPLTVTSAQKNPTAFYLCASSNQVGRNEQYFGPGTRLTVT.

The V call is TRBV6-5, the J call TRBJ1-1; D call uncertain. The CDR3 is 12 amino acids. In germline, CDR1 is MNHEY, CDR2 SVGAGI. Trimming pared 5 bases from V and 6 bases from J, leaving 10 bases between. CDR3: CASSTRLSEAFF. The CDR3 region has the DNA TGTGCCAGCAGTACGAGGCTTTCTGAAGCTTTCTTT.

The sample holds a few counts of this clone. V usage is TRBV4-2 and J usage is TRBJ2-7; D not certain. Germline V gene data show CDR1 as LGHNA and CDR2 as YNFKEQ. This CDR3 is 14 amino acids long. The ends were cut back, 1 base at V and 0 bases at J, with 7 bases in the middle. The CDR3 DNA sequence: TGTGCCAGCAGCCAAGTGCTTAGCTCCTACGAGCAGTACTTC. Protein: CASSQVLSSYEQYF.

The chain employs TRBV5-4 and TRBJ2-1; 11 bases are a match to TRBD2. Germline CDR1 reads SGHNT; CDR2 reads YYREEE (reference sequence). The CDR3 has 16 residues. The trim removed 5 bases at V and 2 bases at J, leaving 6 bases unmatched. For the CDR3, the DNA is TGTGCCAGCAGTAAACCGGGACTAGCGGCCTACAATGAGCAGTTCTTC. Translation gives CASSKPGLAAYNEQFF.